This T cell receptor (beta chain) was identified in a study of blood T cell repertoires in COVID-19. Study-wide background: Nucleic acid was either cDNA or gDNA, and it came from T cells, B-cell-depleted T cells, or PBMCs.

The CDR3 has 15 residues. Germline V lookup: CDR1 SGHNT, CDR2 YENEEA. Trimming shortened V by 5 bases and J by 1 base, and 14 bases separated the two germline ends. In the study's own analysis: Cell counts per sample came from amplifying reference gene primers. Measured with immunoSEQ multiplex PCR; TCRdb has only the in-frame clones, and not every one. That table is the source of V, J and clone size, and D and trimming were worked out from the DNA. The table records roughly 290,000 clones, around 90% of them present only once. This rearrangement joins TRBV11-3 to TRBJ2-5; perhaps TRBD1 as D (5 bases). The receptor was derived from a middle-aged woman who had recovered from COVID-19. Specimen: PBMCs or T cells enriched from blood (not recorded which). The CDR3 DNA reads as TGTGCCAGCAGCCAAGACGGACATTCCCAAGAGACCCAGTACTTC. Its translation is CASSQDGHSQETQYF.